This TCR beta chain originates from a study of CD8+ T cells in alopecia areata. RNA, once extracted, was reverse transcribed into cDNA for use as the sequencing template. Measured with immunoSEQ multiplex PCR; TCRdb has only the in-frame clones, and not every one. The sample lists 110,000 or so clones; less than 80% were seen once. V gave up 7 bases and J gave up 5 bases, with 18 bases separating them. Germline loops: CDR1 MNHNY, CDR2 SVGAGI (reference sequence). This CDR3 spans 16 amino acids. CD4+ and CD8+ T cells were sorted from PBMCs stained for CD3, CD4 and CD8. The clonotype originates from a human donor in good health. The sequenced sample consisted of CD4+ T cells sorted from blood. This chain uses TRBV6-6 with TRBJ1-6; maybe TRBD1 (5 bases). Here the CDR3 reads CASTPAHRIDNSPLHF. The CDR3 coding sequence is TGTGCCAGCACCCCAGCCCACAGGATCGATAATTCACCCCTCCACTTT.